This section outlines one T cell receptor beta chain sequence together with its context. This sample is part of a study of blood T cell repertoires in COVID-19. TCRdb's copy holds only in-frame clones and misses some; the assay was immunoSEQ multiplex PCR. The sample contains over 450,000 clones, about 91% of which appear only once. The Seattle patients joined while their infection was active and were tracked longitudinally afterward. Looked up from germline, CDR1 is LNHDA and CDR2 is SQIVND (reference sequence). The CDR3 length is 14 residues. V was clipped by 0 bases and J by 1 base, with 5 bases between them.

Sequencing was done on a sample of peripheral blood. The chain uses TRBV19 and TRBJ2-3; no definite D call. The receptor was isolated from a man younger than 35 with COVID-19, enrolled during active disease. The CDR3 coding sequence is TGTGCCAGTAGTATAGATCTACGCACAGATACGCAGTATTTT. Translated, it gives CASSIDLRTDTQYF.